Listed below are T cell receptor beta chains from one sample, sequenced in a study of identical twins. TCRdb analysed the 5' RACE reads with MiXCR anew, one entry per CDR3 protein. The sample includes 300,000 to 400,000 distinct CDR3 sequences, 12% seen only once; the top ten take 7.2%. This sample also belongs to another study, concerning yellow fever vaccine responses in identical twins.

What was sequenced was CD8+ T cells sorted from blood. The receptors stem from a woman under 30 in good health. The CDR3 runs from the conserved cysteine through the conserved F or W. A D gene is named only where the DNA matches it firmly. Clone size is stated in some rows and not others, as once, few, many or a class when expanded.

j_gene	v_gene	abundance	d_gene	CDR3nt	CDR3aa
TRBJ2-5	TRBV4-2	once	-	TGTGCCAGCAGCCCCGATTGGGGTCTGGGAGAGACCCAGTACTTC	CASSPDWGLGETQYF
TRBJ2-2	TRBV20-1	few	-	TGCAGTGCTAGAGATGTGGGTAGCGGGGAGCTGTTTTTT	CSARDVGSGELFF
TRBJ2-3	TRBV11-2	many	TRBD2	TGTGCCAGCAGCCCAGGGACTATTCTTAGCACAGATACGCAGTATTTT	CASSPGTILSTDTQYF
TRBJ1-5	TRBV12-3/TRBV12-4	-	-	TGTGCCAGCAGTTTAGATGCGGGGGACGGCAATCAGCCCCAGCATTTT	CASSLDAGDGNQPQHF
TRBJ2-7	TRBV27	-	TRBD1	TGTGCCAGCAGACTAGATGGACAGGGTCTTTTGTACGAGCAGTACTTC	CASRLDGQGLLYEQYF
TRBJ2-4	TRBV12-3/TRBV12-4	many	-	TGTGCCAGCAGCTTCACCCAATCAGTAGCCAAAAACATTCAGTACTTC	CASSFTQSVAKNIQYF
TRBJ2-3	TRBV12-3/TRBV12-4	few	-	TGTGCCAGCACCCCCCGTTGGGGGAACCCCCGCGCAGATACGCAGTATTTT	CASTPRWGNPRADTQYF
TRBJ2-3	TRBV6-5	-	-	TGTGCCAGCAGTTACAATGGGGTAGCGAGGTCCACAGATACGCAGTATTTT	CASSYNGVARSTDTQYF
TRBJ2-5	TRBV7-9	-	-	TGTGCCAGCAGGGGGACCCTCCAAGAGACCCAGTACTTC	CASRGTLQETQYF
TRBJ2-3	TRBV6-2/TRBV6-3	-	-	TGTGCCAGCAGTTACTGGGGGGGCAAGGATACGCAGTATTTT	CASSYWGGKDTQYF
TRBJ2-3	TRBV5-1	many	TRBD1	TGCGCCAGCAGCTTGCGTCTCTCGGGACAGCATTACACAGATACGCAGTATTTT	CASSLRLSGQHYTDTQYF
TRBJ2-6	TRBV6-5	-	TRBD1	TGTGCCAGCAGTTCGACAGGGTGGGGGGCCAACGTCCTGACTTTC	CASSSTGWGANVLTF
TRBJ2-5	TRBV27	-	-	TGTGCCAGCACTGAGAGATGGGACCACCAAGAGACCCAGTACTTC	CASTERWDHQETQYF
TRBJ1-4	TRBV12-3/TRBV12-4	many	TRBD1	TGTGCCAGTAACAATAACAGGGGAGAAGGTGAAAAACTGTTTTTT	CASNNNRGEGEKLFF
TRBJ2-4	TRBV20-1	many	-	TGCAGCGGACAGCAACTAGCCAAAAACATTCAGTACTTC	CSGQQLAKNIQYF
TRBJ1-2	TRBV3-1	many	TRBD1	TGTGCCAGCAGCCTCGGGACAGCTAACTATGGCTACACCTTC	CASSLGTANYGYTF
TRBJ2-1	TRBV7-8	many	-	TGTGCCGGTGCTAGTGATTTTTTACTGAATGAGCAGTTCTTC	CAGASDFLLNEQFF
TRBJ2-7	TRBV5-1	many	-	TGCGCCAGCAGCTTGGGAAGGGCCTACGAGCAGTACTTC	CASSLGRAYEQYF
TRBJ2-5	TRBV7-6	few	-	TGTGCCAGCAGCTTATTCCGGAACCAAGAGACCCAGTACTTC	CASSLFRNQETQYF
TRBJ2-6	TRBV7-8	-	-	TGTGCCAGCAGCTTAGGTTCGGGCAGGTTTTCTTCTGGGGCCAACGTCCTGACTTTC	CASSLGSGRFSSGANVLTF
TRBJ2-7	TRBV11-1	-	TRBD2	TGTGCCAGCAGCTTACCCCCCCCTAGCGGGGAGCTAACGTACGAGCAGTACTTC	CASSLPPPSGELTYEQYF
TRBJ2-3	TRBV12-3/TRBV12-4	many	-	TGTGCCAGCAGTTCCTACGGCACAGATACGCAGTATTTT	CASSSYGTDTQYF
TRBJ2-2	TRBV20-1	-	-	TGCAGTGCTAGAGGTTTTAGCTCCGGGGAGCTGTTTTTT	CSARGFSSGELFF
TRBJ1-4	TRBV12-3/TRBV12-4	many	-	TGTGCCAGCAGTTTTGGCGGAGCTAATGAAAAACTGTTTTTT	CASSFGGANEKLFF
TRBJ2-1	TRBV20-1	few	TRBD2	TGCAGTGCTAGAGATCAAGGCGGGGGGGATTACAATGAGCAGTTCTTC	CSARDQGGGDYNEQFF
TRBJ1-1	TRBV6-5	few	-	TGTGCCAGCAGTTACTTGACAGGCGGGCGCACTGAAGCTTTCTTT	CASSYLTGGRTEAFF